The 10 T cell receptor beta chains presented below share a single source sample, sequenced in a study of blood T cell repertoires in COVID-19. Sequencing used immunoSEQ multiplex PCR; TCRdb keeps in-frame clones, though not all of them. The table records almost 400,000 clones, over 75% of them present only once. Input material: PBMCs or T cells enriched from blood (not recorded which). The source is a woman in her thirties with acute COVID-19.

The chain links TRBV12-3 or TRBV12-4 to TRBJ1-1; D is unresolved. There are 13 residues in the CDR3. The ends were cut back, 6 bases at V and 1 base at J, with 9 bases in the middle. In DNA form, the CDR3 reads TGTGCCAGCAGACCAGTAAGGAACACTGAAGCTTTCTTT. Its protein product is CASRPVRNTEAFF.

The chain carries TRBV2 and TRBJ2-3, with a tentative D call TRBD2 (5 bases). Between the trimmed V and J ends, which lost 6 bases and 5 bases, there was a span of 6 bases. This CDR3 is 11 amino acids long. CDR1 is SNHLY and CDR2 is FYNNEI in the germline V gene. CDR3 amino acids: CASRREDTQYF. CDR3 nucleotide sequence: TGTGCCAGCAGGAGGGAAGATACGCAGTATTTT.

This chain links TRBV7-6 with TRBJ2-1; D might be TRBD2 (6 bases). The CDR3 loop spans 17 amino acids. Trimming took 1 base from V and 0 from J, leaving 13 bases between them. Germline V lookup: CDR1 SGHVS, CDR2 FNYEAQ. The CDR3 coding sequence is TGTGCCAGCAGCTTAGTGCAGGCGGGGTTCTCCTACAATGAGCAGTTCTTC. This codes for CASSLVQAGFSYNEQFF. The whole variable domain, filled in from reference TRBV7-6 and TRBJ2-1, reads GAGVSQSPRYKVTKRGQDVALRCDPISGHVSLYWYRQALGQGPEFLTYFNYEAQQDKSGLPNDRFSAERPEGSISTLTIQRTEQRDSAMYRCASSLVQAGFSYNEQFFGPGTRLTVL.

The chain has TRBV3-1 (or the pseudogene TRBV3-2) and TRBJ1-3; D ambiguous. V was shortened by 0 bases and J by 1 base, with 10 bases between the two germline ends. The CDR3 totals 16 residues. Germline V gene sequence: CDR1 LGHDT, CDR2 YNNKEL (reference sequence). The CDR3 sequence is CASSQDFSGSGNTIYF. CDR3 nucleotides: TGTGCCAGCAGCCAAGATTTTTCGGGTTCTGGAAACACCATATATTTT.

This chain connects TRBV7-3 to TRBJ2-3; a weak D match, TRBD1 (6 bases). The CDR3 loop spans 13 amino acids. V lost 2 bases and J 6 bases, leaving 9 bases between the germline ends. The V gene's germline CDR1 is SGHTA and CDR2 FQGTGA. CDR3: CASSLQGRDTQYF. The DNA for the CDR3 is TGTGCCAGCAGCTTACAGGGGCGGGATACGCAGTATTTT.

This sequence joins TRBV2 and TRBJ2-7; the match to TRBD1 covers 9 bases. CDR1 is SNHLY, CDR2 FYNNEI, per germline. The V gene end was trimmed by 5 bases and the J gene end by 2 bases; junction bases not matched to a gene: 4. This CDR3 comprises 14 residues. The CDR3 spells CASSRQGDTYEQYF. The CDR3 region has the DNA TGTGCCAGCAGTCGACAGGGGGATACCTACGAGCAGTACTTC.

The chain is built from TRBV30 and TRBJ1-1; 8 bases line up with TRBD1. The CDR3 length is 15 residues. CDR1 is GTSNPN, CDR2 SVGIG, per germline (reference sequence). The junction had 8 bases not matched to a gene; V was cut back by 0 bases and J by 5 bases. The CDR3 spells CAWSVRETGETEAFF. In DNA form, the CDR3 reads TGTGCCTGGAGTGTAAGAGAGACAGGGGAAACTGAAGCTTTCTTT.

The table lists this clone with a count of one. This chain joins TRBV29-1 and TRBJ1-2, with 8 nucleotides matching TRBD1. In germline, CDR1 is SQVTM, CDR2 ANQGSEA. J gave up 6 bases and V 3 bases, and 3 bases lay outside the gene matches. The length of the CDR3 is 12 residues. CDR3 region: CSVEDRVDGYTF. The CDR3 DNA is TGCAGCGTTGAGGACAGGGTCGATGGCTACACCTTC.

This clone was found once. The chain couples TRBV28 to TRBJ1-2, with no clear D. The V gene lost 2 bases and the J gene lost 4 bases, with 11 bases spanning the gap. Germline V CDR1 and CDR2: MDHEN, SYDVKM. CDR3 size: 14 residues. Written as DNA, the CDR3 is TGTGCCAGCAGTTTAGCCCAAGGAGGCTATGGCTACACCTTC. Translating it yields CASSLAQGGYGYTF.

The genes are TRBV7-9 and TRBJ1-4; D possibly corresponds to TRBD1 (5 bases). Looked up from germline, CDR1 is SEHNR and CDR2 is FQNEAQ (reference sequence). The ends were cut back, 5 bases at V and 0 bases at J, with 13 bases in the middle. CDR3 length: 16 amino acids. CDR3 DNA sequence: TGTGCCAGCAGCCCCGCCAGGGCGGCAACTAATGAAAAACTGTTTTTT. Translating it yields CASSPARAATNEKLFF.